This TCR beta chain was recorded in a study of blood T cells in healthy people across ages (dated by TCRdb to the mid-2010s). About the study as a whole: In model experiments, roughly one uniquely barcoded TCR beta cDNA molecule per two T cells was captured by template switching. To track age-related changes in TCR beta repertoire diversity, the study relied on deep sequencing normalized with unique cDNA molecular identifiers. The donors were split into four age groups: young (average around 15 years), middle-aged (about 40), aged (62) and long-lived (roughly 80). To avoid experimental bias, donors of different ages were randomly spread across the sequencing lanes. Using the same blood draw, the study looked at two additional independent replicas of 1 million unique cDNA reads for two donors, one aged 18 to 30 and the other aged 80 or older. Broad study findings and their caveats: Compared with the aged group, more naive CD4+ T cells, fewer expanded clones and increased TCR diversity were shown by the long-lived group, suggesting age selection. Because donor CMV infection status was unknown, age-related changes in expanded clonotypes were potentially confounded. Conclusive comparison of naive and antigen-experienced compartments was prevented by the profiling of bulk unsorted PBMCs. A strong correlation was found between observed TCR beta diversity and the percentage of naive T cells measured by flow cytometry. As age increased, observed TCR beta diversity per million T cells dropped in a roughly linear way, and a significant reduction was already evident by age 40. Estimates of total diversity based on one million sequenced T cells were considered lower bounds and underestimates.

The library was generated by 5' RACE. Sequencing instrument: Illumina HiSeq 2500. The second PCR ran for about 6 to 11 cycles and used a J-beta primer mix along with a sample-barcoded 5' primer. Each TCR beta cDNA molecule received a unique molecular identifier from a template-switch 5' adaptor carrying 12 random nucleotides. Each sample yielded at least 3 million CDR3-containing paired-end reads. First-strand cDNA was synthesized from all RNA with the Mint cDNA synthesis kit, primed by a TRBC-specific oligonucleotide. Following uracil-DNA glycosylase treatment, all cDNA underwent a first 18-cycle PCR with the universal primers M1SS and BC2_uni_R. The authors' analysis ran thus. Normalization of each sample was performed by random selection of 1 million high-quality reads, each carrying a distinct molecular identifier. Reads with shared molecular identifiers were discarded instead of being binned into consensus sequences. MiTCR, set to a Q25 quality threshold and the strictest error-elimination algorithm, was used for CDR3 identification, clonotype clustering and error correction. A nonparametric unseen species model using Euler transformation provided a lower-bound estimate of total TCR beta diversity. TCRdb reran the public reads through fastp at Q25 and MiXCR, keeping productive beta chains. One record per CDR3 amino acid sequence lists the most common genes and DNA. TCRdb assigned the V and J calls; the authors' analysis was not used. Across this sample there are more than 650,000 distinct CDR3 sequences, with about a fifth seen only once. The top ten hold 22% of the sample.

Systemically healthy Caucasian individuals from Russia, some 38 in total and aged roughly 6 to 95 years, were included as donors. Around 10 milliliters of peripheral blood were collected from each donor into EDTA-treated Vacutainer tubes. Ficoll-Paque density-gradient centrifugation was used to isolate PBMCs, with at least 6.5 million per sample. Total RNA was extracted from PBMCs with Trizol reagent, with at least 6 micrograms obtained per sample. For every donor, flow cytometry on a PBMC aliquot measured the percentage of naive CD45RAhigh/CD27high T cells. The V end loses 2 bases and the J end loses 7 bases, and a stretch of 10 bases separates them. Measured from the cysteine to the phenylalanine, the CDR3 is 14 residues long. Only the CDR3 region is kept as DNA, spanning 42 bases read in frame from base 1. CDR1 and CDR2 were assigned from the germline V gene as SGHRS and YFSETQ. There are a few counts of this clonotype. The antigen this receptor binds is unknown. There are no base qualities to consult, and no much larger clone falls within one base.

The sample taken for sequencing was blood. The chain uses TRBV5-1 and TRBJ1-6, with the D gene uncertain. The clonotype was recovered from a man in his 70s in good health. The DNA is TGCGCCAGCAGCTTAGAGGGTGGAAATTCACCCCTCCACTTT. This sequence encodes CASSLEGGNSPLHF. With the rest looked up from the reference TRBV5-1 and TRBJ1-6 genes rather than sequenced, the full variable domain is KAGVTQTPRYLIKTRGQQVTLSCSPISGHRSVSWYQQTPGQGLQFLFEYFSETQRNKGNFPGRFSGRQFSNSRSEMNVSTLELGDSALYLCASSLEGGNSPLHFGNGTRLTVT.